A single T cell receptor beta chain is shown here with its context. As processed by the authors: By means of reference gene primer amplification, nucleated cell counts were estimated. Assay used: immunoSEQ multiplex PCR; TCRdb lists only in-frame clones, some missing. The V and J calls and the clone size are those of that table, but D and trimming were determined from the DNA. The table has around 160,000 clones, around 84% seen once. These data come from a study of blood T cell repertoires in COVID-19. Overall study context: Nucleic acid was either cDNA or gDNA, and it came from T cells, B-cell-depleted T cells, or PBMCs.

Membership in each cohort depended on participant-reported clinical history. After removal of 8 bases from V and 4 bases from J, the junction contained 6 bases not matched to a gene. The CDR3 runs 14 residues. The germline gives CDR1 WNHNN, CDR2 SYGVQD (reference sequence). This clonotype was sampled from a man in his forties who had recovered from COVID-19. J is TRBJ2-3 and V is TRBV10-1; 10 bases agree with TRBD1. Source material: PBMCs or T cells enriched from blood (not recorded which). The DNA for the CDR3 is TGCGCCAGCTGCTCGGGACAGGGGTCAGATACGCAGTATTTT. Amino acid sequence: CASCSGQGSDTQYF.